Below, 16 T cell receptor beta chains from the same sample are listed, as sequenced in a study of blood T cell repertoires in COVID-19. Method: immunoSEQ multiplex PCR; TCRdb's copy keeps in-frame clones and lacks some. The table includes 150,000 to 200,000 clones, 70% to 90% detected once. The material sequenced was peripheral blood. These receptors were collected from a woman in her 70s with acute or convalescent COVID-19.

For the CDR3, the DNA is TGTGCCAGCAGAGGGGCGGGACTTACCTACAATGAGCAGTTCTTC. This sequence encodes CASRGAGLTYNEQFF. This chain joins TRBV6-5 and TRBJ2-1; D is possibly TRBD2 (6 bases). The CDR3 consists of 15 residues. Trimming removed 6 bases from V and 2 bases from J, with 14 bases in between. The germline CDR1 and CDR2 sequences are MNHEY and SVGAGI.

The gene calls are TRBV5-5 and TRBJ2-1; the D gene is possibly TRBD1 (6 bases). Trimming removed 0 bases from V and 9 bases from J, with 10 bases in between. The germline CDR1 and CDR2 sequences are SGHKS and YYEKEE (reference sequence). The CDR3 sequence is 13 residues long. CDR3 nucleotides: TGTGCCAGCAGCTTGGACAGGGTGGGTGAGCAGTTCTTC. Its translation: CASSLDRVGEQFF.

The chain couples TRBV29-1 to TRBJ2-1, with a weak D call TRBD2 (6 bases). Trimming cost V 6 bases and J 2 bases, with 14 bases left between them. The CDR3 sequence is 14 residues long. Germline V lookup: CDR1 SQVTM, CDR2 ANQGSEA. The CDR3 is CSVAGPTTYNEQFF. CDR3 DNA: TGCAGCGTCGCGGGACCGACAACCTACAATGAGCAGTTCTTC.

J is TRBJ1-5 and V is TRBV5-6; D gene unclear. Trimming cost V 1 base and J 5 bases, with 19 bases left between them. Germline CDR1 reads SGHDT; CDR2 reads YYEEEE. The CDR3 covers 17 residues. The CDR3 here is CASSLSADTEAHQPQHF. The CDR3 DNA follows: TGTGCCAGCAGCTTGTCGGCAGATACAGAAGCTCATCAGCCCCAGCATTTT.

The chain has TRBV4-2 and TRBJ2-7; the match to TRBD2 covers 13 bases. Looked up from germline, CDR1 is LGHNA and CDR2 is YNFKEQ. The CDR3 loop spans 18 amino acids. The ends lost 3 bases at V and 4 bases at J; junction bases unmatched: 12. CDR3: CASSQITGGTSGKYEQYF. The DNA for the CDR3 is TGTGCCAGCAGCCAGATCACGGGGGGGACTAGCGGGAAGTACGAGCAGTACTTC.

The chain employs TRBV20-1 and TRBJ1-1; TRBD1 is a possible D gene (6 bases). Trimming removed 3 bases at V and 6 bases at J, with 20 bases between. The CDR3 runs 15 residues. CDR1 is DFQATT, CDR2 SNEGSKA, per germline (reference sequence). CDR3 sequence (DNA): TGCAGTGCTAGTCGAGGGGGAATAGGTTTGGCTGAAGCTTTCTTT. It specifies CSASRGGIGLAEAFF.

V is TRBV5-6 and J is TRBJ2-7; 7 bases align to TRBD2. V lost 0 bases and J lost 2; bases outside the gene matches: 2. This CDR3 has 14 residues. Germline V CDR1 and CDR2: SGHDT, YYEEEE. Here the CDR3 DNA reads TGTGCCAGCAGCTTGGGACTAGCACCCTACGAGCAGTACTTC. It codes for CASSLGLAPYEQYF.

This chain uses TRBV6-4 with TRBJ1-2; 7 nucleotides align to TRBD1. J gave up 6 bases and V 6 bases, and 7 bases lay outside the gene matches. CDR1 is MRHNA and CDR2 is SNTAGT in the germline V gene. The CDR3 is made up of 13 amino acids. The CDR3 loop is CASRMTGSDGYTF. The CDR3 DNA follows: TGTGCCAGCAGAATGACAGGGTCTGATGGCTACACCTTC.

The chain combines TRBV9 with TRBJ1-6, with D maybe TRBD1 (5 bases). The CDR3 has 12 amino acids. The V end lost 2 bases, the J end lost 14 bases, and 11 bases lay between the germline ends. CDR1 and CDR2 (germline): SGDLS, YYNGEE. As DNA, the CDR3 is TGTGCCAGCAGCGTCGAGACGGGGGCCCTCCACTTT. Encoded protein: CASSVETGALHF.

J is TRBJ1-2 and V is TRBV6-5; D unclear. Trimming left V 5 bases short and J 0 bases short, with 7 bases between. The CDR3 extends over 13 amino acids. Looked up from germline, CDR1 is MNHEY and CDR2 is SVGAGI. The CDR3 loop is CASSPRTNYGYTF. CDR3 bases: TGTGCCAGCAGTCCGAGAACTAACTATGGCTACACCTTC.

This sequence joins TRBV29-1 and TRBJ1-2, with D maybe TRBD1 (6 bases). The CDR3 is 13 amino acids. Germline-derived CDR1 and CDR2 are SQVTM and ANQGSEA. V was shortened by 3 bases and J by 3 bases, with 11 bases between the two germline ends. The CDR3 nucleotides read TGCAGCGTTGAGGGGGCGCGGGACTATGGCTACACCTTC. Amino acid sequence: CSVEGARDYGYTF.

The chain recombines TRBV28 with TRBJ1-1; D is unresolved. Per the germline V gene, CDR1 is MDHEN and CDR2 is SYDVKM. The CDR3 sequence is 12 residues long. V lost 7 bases and J 8 bases, leaving 14 bases between the germline ends. CDR3: CASTLGREEAFF. In DNA form, the CDR3 reads TGTGCCAGCACCTTGGGGAGGGAGGAAGCTTTCTTT.

V gene TRBV6-4 combines with J gene TRBJ2-5; D gene uncertain. V was trimmed by 4 bases and J by 4 bases, leaving 10 bases between them. This CDR3 has 13 amino acids. Per germline, CDR1 MRHNA and CDR2 SNTAGT. CDR3 in amino acids: CASSVSRGETQYF. CDR3 sequence (DNA): TGTGCCAGCAGTGTGTCTAGAGGAGAGACCCAGTACTTC.

The chain joins TRBV19 to TRBJ2-2; D is unclear. Germline lookup yields CDR1 LNHDA and CDR2 SQIVND (reference sequence). This CDR3 is built from 12 residues. V was clipped by 3 bases and J by 7 bases, with 6 bases between them. CDR3 amino acids: CASSIRYGELFF. The CDR3 DNA follows: TGTGCCAGTAGTATCCGTTACGGGGAGCTGTTTTTT.

J is TRBJ2-2 and V is TRBV10-3; 15 bases align to TRBD2. The trim removed 4 bases at V and 4 bases at J, leaving 7 bases unmatched. This CDR3 is 18 amino acids long. Germline V gene sequence: CDR1 ENHRY, CDR2 SYGVKD. CDR3 protein: CAISAPGLAGGSTGELFF. The CDR3 nucleotides read TGTGCCATCAGTGCACCGGGACTAGCGGGGGGTAGCACCGGGGAGCTGTTTTTT.

The V and J genes are TRBV7-6 and TRBJ2-1; D perhaps matches TRBD1 (6 bases). The CDR3 length is 15 residues. V was pared by 1 base and J by 4 bases, with 11 bases between. The germline V gene encodes CDR1 SGHVS and CDR2 FNYEAQ. Here the CDR3 DNA reads TGTGCCAGCAGCTTAGTGGCGAGGGGGTACAATGAGCAGTTCTTC. It codes for CASSLVARGYNEQFF.